This entry describes one T cell receptor (beta chain). This record comes from a study of blood T cell repertoires in COVID-19. Study in general: Sources were T cells, B-cell-depleted T cells, or PBMCs; the material itself was cDNA or gDNA.

Original analysis: Reference gene primer amplification in the assay estimated nucleated cell counts. Sequencing was performed with immunoSEQ multiplex PCR; in TCRdb, only in-frame clones are kept and a portion is missing. For V, J and clone size, that table is used; D and trimming come from the DNA. The repertoire holds 80,000 to 95,000 clones, with over 70% as singletons. The CDR3 runs to 13 residues. Trimming removed 5 bases from V and 3 bases from J; junction bases left unmatched: 4. Germline assignment: CDR1 SGHTA and CDR2 FQGNSA. The clonotype comes from a woman aged 80 or over with acute or convalescent COVID-19. The chain links TRBV7-2 to TRBJ2-7; TRBD1 agrees at 7 bases. Source material: peripheral blood. The DNA for the CDR3 is TGTGCCAGCAGCCCAACAGGGGACTACGAGCAGTACTTC. Residues: CASSPTGDYEQYF.